A selection of T cell receptor beta chains follows, all from one sample in a study of cytomegalovirus exposure and HLA in healthy donors. The assay was immunoSEQ multiplex PCR, and TCRdb's table has in-frame clones only and misses some. Counted here are about 81,000 clones, 70% to 80% occurring once; the ten biggest clones make up roughly 3%. Sequenced material: PBMCs. These TCRs come from a man in his fifties or sixties in good health and CMV-seropositive. Both conserved end residues are part of each CDR3. The D gene is left open where the match is weak. Clone size appears in some rows only: once, few, many, or a class for an expanded clone.

D	J	size	V	DNA	CDR3
TRBD2	TRBJ2-1	once	TRBV4-1	TGCGCCAGCAGCCAAGTTTGGAGCGGGAGGGCCCTGGGTAATGAGCAGTTCTTC	CASSQVWSGRALGNEQFF
TRBD2	TRBJ2-7	NA	TRBV2	TGTGCCAGCAGTGATACGGCTCGATTCAGCGGGAGGGCTCTAGACGAGCAGTACTTC	CASSDTARFSGRALDEQYF
TRBD1	TRBJ2-2	NA	TRBV18	TGTGCCAGCTCAGCAGGGGGCACCGGGGAGCTGTTTTTT	CASSAGGTGELFF
NA	TRBJ2-2	NA	TRBV5-4	TGTGCCAGCAGCGGCCAGCGCCCCGCGAACACCGGGGAGCTGTTTTTT	CASSGQRPANTGELFF
TRBD1	TRBJ1-5	NA	TRBV7-9	TGTGCCAGCAGCCAGACGGGACAGGGGGCTGGGCAGCCCCAGCATTTT	CASSQTGQGAGQPQHF
TRBD1	TRBJ2-2	NA	TRBV5-4	TGTGCCAGCAGCGTCGGGACAGAGAACACCGGGGAGCTGTTTTTT	CASSVGTENTGELFF
NA	TRBJ2-7	NA	TRBV5-1	TGCGCCAGCAGCCTCTTAATTGGCGGTGGAGGGGCCGAGCAGTACTTC	CASSLLIGGGGAEQYF
TRBD1	TRBJ2-7	NA	TRBV6-1	TGTGCCAGCGGATGGGACAGGGCTATCTACGAGCAGTACTTC	CASGWDRAIYEQYF
NA	TRBJ1-4	NA	TRBV6-1	TGTGCCAGCAGGGAAGTTGGAAGCGCTAATGAAAAACTGTTTTTT	CASREVGSANEKLFF
TRBD2	TRBJ2-5	few	TRBV2	TGTGCCAGCAGTGCGGGGGGGAAGACCCAGTACTTC	CASSAGGKTQYF
NA	TRBJ1-5	NA	TRBV2	TGTGCCAGCATGGACAGTTATAGCAATCAGCCCCAGCATTTT	CASMDSYSNQPQHF
NA	TRBJ1-1	NA	TRBV30	TGTGCCTGTGCCCGGGATGAAGCTTTCTTT	CACARDEAFF
TRBD1	TRBJ2-1	NA	TRBV6-5	TGTGCCAGCAGTCCGGGACAGGGGGTCTATGAGCAGTTCTTC	CASSPGQGVYEQFF
TRBD2	TRBJ2-7	NA	TRBV10-3	TGTGCCATCAGTGGGGTAAAGATTCCGGGACTAGCGGGAGGGTGGTACGAGCAGTACTTC	CAISGVKIPGLAGGWYEQYF
TRBD1	TRBJ2-1	NA	TRBV25-1	TGTGCCAGCAGTCCCATGACCGGGACAGGCCCCTACAATGAGCAGTTCTTC	CASSPMTGTGPYNEQFF
NA	TRBJ1-5	NA	TRBV7-2	TGTGCCAGCAGCTTATCAGGGTTTCTCACGCAGCCCCAGCATTTT	CASSLSGFLTQPQHF
NA	TRBJ2-1	few	TRBV13	TGTGCCAGCAGCAACATGAGGGAGATATACAATGAGCAGTTCTTC	CASSNMREIYNEQFF
TRBD1	TRBJ2-3	once	TRBV27	TGTGCCAGCAGTTTATCGAGGACAGGGTACACAGATACGCAGTATTTT	CASSLSRTGYTDTQYF
NA	TRBJ1-2	NA	TRBV19	TGTGCCAGTAGTACAGGGGAACATGGCTACACCTTC	CASSTGEHGYTF
TRBD2	TRBJ2-7	NA	TRBV2	TGTGCCAGCAGGGGGGGCGGGAGGGCCTACGAGCAGTACTTC	CASRGGGRAYEQYF
TRBD2	TRBJ2-1	NA	TRBV7-2	TGTGCCAGCAGAACTAGCGGGAGCTCCTACAATGAGCAGTTCTTC	CASRTSGSSYNEQFF
TRBD1	TRBJ2-3	NA	TRBV7-9	TGTGCCAGCAGCTTTCCACAAGACAGGGGTAGCACAGATACGCAGTATTTT	CASSFPQDRGSTDTQYF
TRBD2	TRBJ2-7	NA	TRBV7-2	TGTGCCAGCAGCCCGGGACTAGCGGTTTTAGGCCTCGAGCAGTACTTC	CASSPGLAVLGLEQYF
TRBD2	TRBJ2-7	NA	TRBV10-2	TGCGCCAGCAGTGATAGCGGGAGTGTCTACGAGCAGTACTTC	CASSDSGSVYEQYF
NA	TRBJ2-7	NA	TRBV11-3	TGTGCCAGCAGTTTTGTTTACGGGAGTAACAAGGGCTACGAGCAGTACTTC	CASSFVYGSNKGYEQYF
TRBD2	TRBJ2-4	NA	TRBV4-1	TGCGCCAGCAGCCAACCTACAGCGGGATACCCCAAAAACAGTCAGTACTTC	CASSQPTAGYPKNSQYF
NA	TRBJ2-1	NA	TRBV21-1	TGTGCCAGCAGCAAAGCCACTAGCGGGATTTACAATGAGCAGTTCTTC	CASSKATSGIYNEQFF
NA	TRBJ1-3	few	TRBV21-1	TGTGCCAGCAGCAATCCCGTGACAGACTCTGGAAACACCATATATTTT	CASSNPVTDSGNTIYF
TRBD1	TRBJ2-5	NA	TRBV7-9	TGTGCCAGCAGCTCCTACGCCGCGGACAGGGGGGAGACCCAGTACTTC	CASSSYAADRGETQYF
TRBD2	TRBJ2-7	NA	TRBV4-1	TGCGCCAGCAGCCAGGTTACTAGCGGGAGGGCTTACGAGCAGTACTTC	CASSQVTSGRAYEQYF
TRBD2	TRBJ2-1	NA	TRBV6-1	TGTGCCAGCAGTGCCTCGGCCGGGACTAGCTCCTACAATGAGCAGTTCTTC	CASSASAGTSSYNEQFF
TRBD1	TRBJ1-3	NA	TRBV19	TGTGCCGCCACGGGACAGGGACGAAACACCATATATTTT	CAATGQGRNTIYF
TRBD2	TRBJ2-5	NA	TRBV19	TGTGCCAGTAGGGACCTACACCACGGGGGGAAAGAGACCCAGTACTTC	CASRDLHHGGKETQYF
TRBD2	TRBJ2-7	few	TRBV4-2	TGTGCCAGCAGACATGGCCTAGCGGAATACGAGCAGTACTTC	CASRHGLAEYEQYF
TRBD1	TRBJ1-2	few	TRBV7-8	TGTGCCAGCAGTTCACGGACAGGCTATGGCTACACCTTC	CASSSRTGYGYTF
NA	TRBJ2-3	NA	TRBV6-1	TGTGCCAGCAGTGCTCAACAGGTTCCCACAGATACGCAGTATTTT	CASSAQQVPTDTQYF
NA	TRBJ1-2	NA	TRBV10-3	TGTGCCAGCAGCCCAGGCGGGGGGGGCCATGGCTACACCTTC	CASSPGGGGHGYTF
TRBD2	TRBJ2-1	NA	TRBV7-9	TGTGCCAGCAGCCCCGGACTAGCGGGCTACAATGAGCAGTTCTTC	CASSPGLAGYNEQFF
TRBD1	TRBJ2-2	NA	TRBV19	TGTGCCGGAAGCAGGGGGCAAAACGGGGAGCTGTTTTTT	CAGSRGQNGELFF
NA	TRBJ2-5	few	TRBV18	TGTGCCAGCTCACCGAACGGAGGACAGACCCAGTACTTC	CASSPNGGQTQYF
TRBD1	TRBJ2-5	NA	TRBV5-1	TGCGCCAGCAGCTTACCCAAAGCCACAGGGGGTGGAGGGGAGACCCAGTACTTC	CASSLPKATGGGGETQYF
NA	TRBJ2-1	few	TRBV9	TGTGCCAGCAGCGTAGCAGGGGTAAGCTCCTACAATGAGCAGTTCTTC	CASSVAGVSSYNEQFF
TRBD1	TRBJ1-1	NA	TRBV29-1	TGCAGCGCTCTAACAGGGGGCACTGAAGCTTTCTTT	CSALTGGTEAFF
NA	TRBJ2-7	NA	TRBV10-2	TGCGCCAGCAAAACCGGGACTGATGTCTACGAGCAGTACTTC	CASKTGTDVYEQYF
NA	TRBJ1-6	NA	TRBV7-9	TGTGCCAGCAGCTTTGGTCACAACAATTCACCCCTCCACTTT	CASSFGHNNSPLHF
TRBD2	TRBJ2-1	few	TRBV15	TGTGCTGCCGGCGCGGGGGAAGTCAATGAGCAGTTCTTC	CAAGAGEVNEQFF
TRBD1	TRBJ2-7	NA	TRBV6-5	TGTGCCAGCAGCACGACAGGGGACGGTTACGAGCAGTACTTC	CASSTTGDGYEQYF
TRBD2	TRBJ2-1	NA	TRBV7-8	TGTGCCAGCAGCTACCACGGACTAGCGGGAAATGAGCAGTTCTTC	CASSYHGLAGNEQFF